These 16 T cell receptor beta chains share one sample of origin, sequenced in a study of Graves' ophthalmopathy and Graves' hyperthyroidism. Amplified TCR beta CDR3 regions were obtained using RNA transcripts as template. The first-round RT-PCR employed HTBI primers together with the Qiagen OneStep RT-PCR kit. A multiplex PCR was then performed as the second round. TCRdb independently ran MiXCR on the multiplex PCR reads; one entry per CDR3 protein. The sample carries 900,000 to 1,200,000 distinct CDR3 sequences, roughly two fifths recorded once. The specimen sequenced was peripheral blood or thyroid tissue (not recorded which). All receptors derive from an adult man with Graves' hyperthyroidism.

In its sample, this clonotype was seen a few times. The rearrangement uses TRBV5-1 and TRBJ1-1; TRBD1 aligns across 7 bases. The CDR3 is 15 residues long. CDR1 is SGHRS and CDR2 is YFSETQ in the germline V gene. The trim removed 4 bases at V and 4 bases at J, leaving 10 bases unmatched. Written as DNA, the CDR3 is TGCGCCAGCAGCCAGGGGGGTTTAGGCGGCACTGAAGCTTTCTTT. Amino acids: CASSQGGLGGTEAFF.

The chain combines TRBV20-1 with TRBJ2-5, with TRBD2 as a possible D gene (5 bases). The germline V and J ends were trimmed by 7 bases and 7 bases, with 13 bases remaining between them. Germline V gene lookup returns CDR1 DFQATT and CDR2 SNEGSKA (reference sequence). The length of the CDR3 is 11 residues. The CDR3 DNA reads as TGCAGTGAATTTGACCGGGGGACCCAGTACTTC. Its protein is CSEFDRGTQYF.

The genes are TRBV7-9 and TRBJ1-5; TRBD1 aligns across 9 bases. Germline V gene lookup returns CDR1 SEHNR and CDR2 FQNEAQ (reference sequence). Trimming at V came to 2 bases and at J to 6 bases, leaving 11 bases not matched to a gene. The CDR3 sequence is 17 residues long. CDR3 in DNA: TGTGCCAGCAGCTTAAAATCGGACAGGGGACTCGGTCAGCCCCAGCATTTT. Its protein is CASSLKSDRGLGQPQHF.

This clonotype was seen at least ten times. The chain uses TRBV2 and TRBJ2-2, with 10 bases that match TRBD1. The V and J ends lost 3 bases and 5 bases, in that order; junction bases with no gene match: 9. The germline CDR1 and CDR2 sequences are SNHLY and FYNNEI. The CDR3 extends over 17 amino acids. The CDR3 nucleotides are TGTGCCAGCAGTGACGGGGGGACAGGGGTTCGAACCGGGGAGCTGTTTTTT. The encoded protein is CASSDGGTGVRTGELFF.

Points on this clonotype: This could be a read error, since a much larger clone is one nucleotide away. Lacking the conserved final phenylalanine or tryptophan, this CDR3 likely reflects a read error. In nucleotides, the CDR3 is TGCAGCGTTGGAGGCATTCGCGGGGCAAGAGAAAAAGAGACCCAGTACCTC. This sequence encodes CSVGGIRGAREKETQYL. This chain uses TRBV29-1 with TRBJ2-5; TRBD2 is a possible D gene (6 bases). This CDR3 spans 17 amino acids. CDR1 is SQVTM, CDR2 ANQGSEA, per germline. V was pared by 4 bases and J by 3 bases, with 24 bases between.

The chain combines TRBV4-1 with TRBJ2-7; 14 bases match TRBD2. The germline CDR1 and CDR2 sequences are MGHRA and YSYEKL. J lost 2 bases, V lost 1 base, and 10 bases had no gene match. This CDR3 contains 19 residues. The DNA of the CDR3 is TGCGCCAGCAGCCAAGGGGGCCCCGGGACTAGCGGGAGAGCCTACGAGCAGTACTTC. As protein: CASSQGGPGTSGRAYEQYF.

This clonotype was counted a few times. The CDR3 DNA reads as TGTGCCAGCAGCTTAATAGGGCCGGCCTACGAGCAGTACTTC. Residues: CASSLIGPAYEQYF. The chain combines TRBV7-2 with TRBJ2-7; unclear D gene. Between the trimmed V and J ends, which lost 2 bases and 2 bases, there was a span of 10 bases. The CDR3 has 14 amino acids. Germline CDR1 reads SGHTA; CDR2 reads FQGNSA. The variable domain in full, completed from reference TRBV7-2 and TRBJ2-7, reads GAGVSQSPSNKVTEKGKDVELRCDPISGHTALYWYRQSLGQGLEFLIYFQGNSAPDKSGLPSDRFSAERTGGSVSTLTIQRTQQEDSAVYLCASSLIGPAYEQYFGPGTRLTVT.

This clonotype was recorded a few times. This chain links TRBV3-2 with TRBJ2-7. TRBV3-2 is marked as a pseudogene. This CDR3 spans 14 amino acids. In DNA form, the CDR3 reads TGTGCCAGCAGCCCTCCATACACCTCCTACGAGCAGTACTTC. This encodes CASSPPYTSYEQYF.

The V gene is TRBV20-1, the J gene TRBJ2-5, with a weak D call TRBD2 (6 bases). Trimming took 0 bases from V and 3 from J, leaving 14 bases between them. Germline-derived CDR1 and CDR2 are DFQATT and SNEGSKA (reference sequence). CDR3 length equals 15 residues. The CDR3: CSARDGGLGKETQYF. The DNA for the CDR3 is TGCAGTGCTAGAGATGGGGGACTCGGCAAAGAGACCCAGTACTTC.

Only a few counts were recorded for this clonotype. The V gene is TRBV18, the J gene TRBJ2-5; D is tentatively TRBD1 or TRBD2 (5 bases each). Per the germline V gene, CDR1 is KGHSH and CDR2 is LQKENI. V was cut by 3 bases and J by 4 bases, with 15 bases left in between. The CDR3 length is 15 residues. CDR3: CASSPSDTGRETQYF. CDR3 DNA: TGTGCCAGCTCACCCAGCGACACGGGGCGAGAGACCCAGTACTTC.

Points on this clonotype: A much larger clone differs from this one at a single base, so this may be a read error. The chain has TRBV5-1 and TRBJ2-2; D might be TRBD2 (6 bases). The CDR3 sequence is 15 residues long. Germline CDR1 SGHRS, CDR2 YFSETQ. The CDR3 loop reads CASSLSGQRAGKLFF. In DNA, the CDR3 is TGCGCCAGCAGCTTGAGTGGTCAGCGGGCCGGGAAGCTGTTTTTT.

Ten or more counts support this clonotype. V is TRBV29-1 and J is TRBJ2-7; no clear D gene. The CDR3 totals 13 residues. V lost 4 bases, J lost 0 bases, and 10 bases lay in between. Germline V gene data show CDR1 as SQVTM and CDR2 as ANQGSEA. The CDR3 bases are TGCAGCGTTGTCCAGGCTCGCTCCTACGAGCAGTACTTC. As protein: CSVVQARSYEQYF.

This clonotype was seen many times. V usage is TRBV7-2 and J usage is TRBJ2-7; D is possibly TRBD1 (5 bases). The CDR3 is made up of 15 amino acids. Germline assignment: CDR1 SGHTA and CDR2 FQGNSA. V lost 1 base and J lost 4, with 14 bases in between. Written as DNA, the CDR3 is TGTGCCAGCAGCTTAGACAGGACGCGACTTTACGAGCAGTACTTC. Translation: CASSLDRTRLYEQYF.

With regard to this clonotype: This sequence may be a read error, since a much larger clone differs from it by one base. This rearrangement joins TRBV20-1 to TRBJ2-7; TRBD1 matches 10 bases. CDR1 and CDR2 (germline): DFQATT, SNEGSKA (reference sequence). J lost 1 base, V lost 2 bases, and 11 bases had no gene match. This CDR3 spans 17 amino acids. As DNA, the CDR3 is TGCAGTGCTAGAAGTCGCTTTTTGGGACAGGGGTCCTACGAGCAGTACTTC. This translates into CSARSRFLGQGSYEQYF.

This clonotype came up many times. The V and J genes are TRBV24-1 and TRBJ2-5, with D possibly matching TRBD2 (5 bases). Germline CDR1 KGHDR, CDR2 SFDVKD. The V end was cut by 5 bases, the J end by 1 base, with 13 bases between. The CDR3 extends over 15 amino acids. The CDR3 protein is CATSATGLSQETQYF. Written as DNA, the CDR3 is TGTGCCACCAGTGCCACTGGACTGAGCCAAGAGACCCAGTACTTC.

The sample holds many counts of this clonotype. The chain links TRBV7-2 to TRBJ1-1; no definite D call. The V gene's germline CDR1 is SGHTA and CDR2 FQGNSA. This CDR3 spans 15 amino acids. The V and J ends lost 2 bases and 4 bases respectively, with 14 bases between them. The CDR3 loop is CASSLLAARPTEAFF. The CDR3 nucleotides read TGTGCCAGCAGCTTACTTGCCGCAAGACCCACTGAAGCTTTCTTT.